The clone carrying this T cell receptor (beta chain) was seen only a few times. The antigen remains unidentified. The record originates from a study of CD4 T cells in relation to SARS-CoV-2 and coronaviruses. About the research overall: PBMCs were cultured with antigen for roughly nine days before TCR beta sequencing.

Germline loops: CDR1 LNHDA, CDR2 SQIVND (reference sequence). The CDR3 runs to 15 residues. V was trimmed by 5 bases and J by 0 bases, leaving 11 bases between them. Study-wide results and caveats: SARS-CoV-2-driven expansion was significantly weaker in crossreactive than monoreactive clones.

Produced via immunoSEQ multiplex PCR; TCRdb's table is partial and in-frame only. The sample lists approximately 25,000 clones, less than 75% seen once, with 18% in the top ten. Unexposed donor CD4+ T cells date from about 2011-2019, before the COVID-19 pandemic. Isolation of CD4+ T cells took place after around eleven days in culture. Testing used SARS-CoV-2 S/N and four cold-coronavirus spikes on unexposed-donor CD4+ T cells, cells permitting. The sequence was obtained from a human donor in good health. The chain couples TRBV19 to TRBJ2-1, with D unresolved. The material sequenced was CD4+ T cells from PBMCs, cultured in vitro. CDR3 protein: CASSPTTRSYNEQFF. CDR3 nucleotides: TGTGCCAGTAGTCCTACGACCCGCTCCTACAATGAGCAGTTCTTC.